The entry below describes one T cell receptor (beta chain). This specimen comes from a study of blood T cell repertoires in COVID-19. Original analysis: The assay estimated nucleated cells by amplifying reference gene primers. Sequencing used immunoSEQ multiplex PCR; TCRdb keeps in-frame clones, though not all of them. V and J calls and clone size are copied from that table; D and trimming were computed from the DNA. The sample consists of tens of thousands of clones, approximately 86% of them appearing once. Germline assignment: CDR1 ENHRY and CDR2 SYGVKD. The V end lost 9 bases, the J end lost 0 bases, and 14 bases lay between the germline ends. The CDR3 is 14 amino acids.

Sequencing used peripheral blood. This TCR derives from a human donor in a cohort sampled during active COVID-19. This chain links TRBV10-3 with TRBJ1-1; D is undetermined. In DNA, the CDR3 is TGTGCCATAGCTGACAAAACCATGAACACTGAAGCTTTCTTT. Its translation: CAIADKTMNTEAFF.